Listed here is a single TCR beta chain. Its antigen remains unidentified. Base quality data are lacking; no much larger clone is found one base away. The immunoSEQ assay was used to sequence TCR beta chain CDR3 regions from genomic DNA. Primers annealing to V and J segments amplified rearranged VDJ segments. Per the source publication's procedure: Clonality and richness metrics were computed with the ImmunoSeq Analyzer software. To find clones with differing abundance between regions, Fisher's exact test was applied together with a beta-binomial method for extra stringency. The immuneACCESS repertoire file appears here via TCRdb, limited to in-frame rearrangements. These files lack a portion of the clones; in checked studies, under half of the deficit traces to unresolved V genes, and the cause of the others is not known. V and J calls and clone size follow that table, whereas D and trimming were derived from the DNA. This sample lists over 20,000 clones; about two thirds were detected once. The ten biggest clones cover 17% of the sample.

This sample was taken from a study of intratumoral heterogeneity in liver cancer. As for the study more broadly: Across the full approximately 15-patient cohort, most patients were male and a median age of roughly 62 years was recorded. RNA-seq, DNA sequencing, TCR-seq and SNP array data from multiple regions of hepatocellular carcinoma specimens were combined in the study to investigate intratumor heterogeneity. Of the roughly 71 multiregional samples collected from around 15 HCC patients in the overall cohort, roughly 51 were tumoral regions and around 20 were adjacent nontumoral regions. Study-wide conclusions, independent of this receptor: Limitations acknowledged by the authors included a relatively low number of patients and under-sampled representation of tumor-infiltrating lymphocytes.

Every patient had early-stage hepatocellular carcinoma and went to surgical resection without receiving any prior therapy. None of the sampled areas showed macroscopic evidence of necrosis or hemorrhage. TCR sequencing (ImmunoSeq) was performed on multiple regions from two patients. Each frozen resection tissue sample was taken at least 1 cm away from every other sample. Samples labelled N came from nontumoral liver tissue adjacent to the tumor. Genomic DNA was isolated from bulk tissue with the DNeasy blood and tissue kit. Looking up the germline V gene yields CDR1 SGHAT and CDR2 FQNNGV. Counted from cysteine to phenylalanine, this CDR3 has 16 amino acids. Just CDR3 DNA is preserved here, 48 bases in frame from base 1. V is shortened by 2 bases, J by 6 bases, and the region joining them spans 17 bases.

The sequencing here drew on tumor-adjacent normal tissue, taken before any cancer treatment. The chain is assembled from TRBV11-2 and TRBJ2-4, and the D gene may be TRBD1, 7 bases matching. The TCR was taken from a woman between 70 and 85 years old with hepatocellular carcinoma. CDR3 region: CASSLTGVQGGNIQYF. The sequenced DNA is TGTGCCAGCAGCTTAACCGGGGTCCAGGGGGGAAACATTCAGTACTTC.